This T cell receptor (beta chain) was documented in a study of technical replicates of blood from a few donors. Method: immunoSEQ multiplex PCR; TCRdb's copy keeps in-frame clones and lacks some. Of 79,000 or so clones in the sample, more than 85% are singletons; the top ten hold roughly 0.36%. Germline loops: CDR1 MNHNY, CDR2 SVGAGI (reference sequence). The CDR3 consists of 16 residues. Trimming cost V 0 bases and J 2 bases, with 11 bases left between them. The chain recombines TRBV6-6 with TRBJ2-4; no reliable D call. The specimen sequenced was T cells isolated from PBMCs. This sequence originates from a human donor in good health. The CDR3 sequence is CASSYSVTPSKNIQYF. The CDR3 nucleotides read TGTGCCAGCAGTTACTCGGTGACTCCGTCCAAAAACATTCAGTACTTC.